This TCR beta chain was captured in a study of regulatory and conventional T cells in breast cancer (dated by TCRdb to between 2015 and 2016). A remark on this clonotype: The specificity of this receptor is unknown. The record has no base qualities; no much larger clone is one base away.

Receptors were amplified or captured by PCR. Sequenced using a 454 GS FLX Titanium. TCRdb itself trimmed the public reads at Q25 with fastp, ran MiXCR and retained productive beta chains. Each entry is one CDR3 protein sequence, shown with its most common DNA and genes. The sample table holds 1,000 to 1,500 distinct CDR3 sequences, of which around 78% were seen once. The top ten clones comprise approximately 4.2% of the sample. Spanning cysteine to phenylalanine, the CDR3 consists of 15 amino acids. Of the read, only the CDR3 DNA is kept; its 45 bases are in frame from base 1. Via the germline V gene, CDR1 is LGHNA and CDR2 YNFKEQ. V ends up 4 bases short and J 7 bases short, with an unmatched junction base count of 11.

This clonotype originated in a male donor in good health. The rearranged chain carries TRBV4-2 and TRBJ2-5; the junction holds 8 bases that match TRBD2. Sequencing was performed on regulatory T cells from blood. The DNA reads as follows: TGTGCCAGCAGCCCCGCGGGGGGCGAATCAACGACCCAGTACTTC. Translated, this gives CASSPAGGESTTQYF.